The 16 T cell receptor beta chains listed next were all sequenced from one sample in a study of T cells in Graves' hyperthyroidism and ophthalmopathy. Amplification of TCR beta CDR3 regions was performed using RNA transcripts as template. First-round RT-PCR with HTBI primers amplified the TCR CDR3 region. TCRdb redid the calling of the multiplex PCR reads with MiXCR, one entry per CDR3 protein. There are 500,000 to 750,000 distinct CDR3 sequences in the sample; approximately 15% occur only once, and roughly 7% lies in the top ten. Sequenced input: blood. The receptors were sampled from a woman under 30 with Graves' ophthalmopathy.

This clonotype was observed at least ten times. This chain connects TRBV12-3 or TRBV12-4 to TRBJ1-4, with D possibly TRBD1 on 6 matching bases. Between the trimmed V and J ends, which lost 6 bases and 7 bases, there was a span of 15 bases. The CDR3 has 14 amino acids. The CDR3 nucleotides are TGTGCCAGCAGCCCCGGGGGGGCAGCTGAAAAACTGTTTTTT. It yields the protein CASSPGGAAEKLFF.

This clonotype was observed a few times. The DNA of the CDR3 is TGTGCCAGCAGGCTGGACAGTGCATTCACTGAAGCTTTCTTT. This codes for CASRLDSAFTEAFF. The genes are TRBV27 and TRBJ1-1, with D tentatively TRBD1 (6 bases). The V and J ends lost 6 bases and 4 bases respectively, with 15 bases between them. Germline V gives CDR1 MNHEY, CDR2 SMNVEV (reference sequence). The CDR3 consists of 14 residues.

In the case of this clonotype: The germline gene is not matched at one end of the junction; a read error may be the cause. The V and J genes are TRBV7-9 and TRBJ2-1, with 13 bases that match TRBD2. Germline V gene sequence: CDR1 SEHNR, CDR2 FQNEAQ (reference sequence). The CDR3 is 18 amino acids. The CDR3 coding sequence is TGTGCCAGCAGCTTAGCAGACTGGACTAGCGGGAGTTACAGTGAGCAGTTCTTC. Encoded protein: CASSLADWTSGSYSEQFF.

In its sample, this clonotype was seen a few times. The chain recombines TRBV19 with TRBJ2-3; a possible D gene is TRBD1 (6 bases). The CDR3 length is 15 residues. The V end lost 6 bases, the J end lost 2 bases, and 15 bases lay between the germline ends. Germline V CDR1 and CDR2: LNHDA, SQIVND (reference sequence). The CDR3 is CASSDPDRNTDTQYF. The CDR3 DNA reads as TGTGCCAGTAGCGATCCCGACAGGAACACAGATACGCAGTATTTT. Complete variable domain (other parts from reference TRBV19 and TRBJ2-3): DGGITQSPKYLFRKEGQNVTLSCEQNLNHDAMYWYRQDPGQGLRLIYYSQIVNDFQKGDIAEGYSVSREKKESFPLTVTSAQKNPTAFYLCASSDPDRNTDTQYFGPGTRLTVL.

This clonotype showed up many times. This chain connects TRBV6-1 to TRBJ1-2; 12 positions agree with TRBD1. V lost 6 bases, J lost 8 bases, and 16 bases stayed unmatched. The CDR3 runs 17 residues. Germline values: CDR1 MNHNS, CDR2 SASEGT. The CDR3 reads CASSHLASGQGAGGYTF. CDR3 nucleotide sequence: TGTGCCAGCAGCCACTTGGCGTCGGGACAGGGGGCTGGCGGCTACACCTTC.

This clonotype showed up many times. CDR3 DNA: TGTGCCAGCTCATACAGGGGGCTAACCTACGAGCAGTACTTC. Translation: CASSYRGLTYEQYF. The rearrangement uses TRBV18 and TRBJ2-7; 9 bases agree with TRBD1. The germline CDR1 and CDR2 sequences are KGHSH and LQKENI. The CDR3 is made up of 14 amino acids. With V trimmed by 5 bases and J by 2 bases, 4 bases remained unmatched.

V is TRBV7-2 and J is TRBJ2-7; 8 positions match TRBD1. Germline CDR1 reads SGHTA; CDR2 reads FQGNSA. The J segment lost 6 bases and the V segment lost 1 base, leaving 8 bases of the junction unmatched. The CDR3 spans 15 residues. The CDR3 protein is CASSLVQGASGEQYF. The CDR3 coding sequence is TGTGCCAGCAGCTTAGTTCAGGGGGCAAGCGGCGAGCAGTACTTC.

This chain uses TRBV6-6 with TRBJ2-7, with a possible D match to TRBD1 (5 bases). The V end was cut by 2 bases, the J end by 2 bases, with 13 bases between. CDR3 length: 15 residues. Per germline, CDR1 MNHNY and CDR2 SVGAGI (reference sequence). This chain's CDR3 is CASSYQGGQAYEQYF. The CDR3, as DNA: TGTGCCAGCAGTTACCAGGGTGGCCAAGCCTACGAGCAGTACTTC.

The chain uses TRBV20-1 and TRBJ1-5; D may be TRBD1 (5 bases). This CDR3 is 14 amino acids long. Germline assignment: CDR1 DFQATT and CDR2 SNEGSKA (reference sequence). The V and J ends lost 3 bases and 2 bases respectively, with 11 bases between them. This chain's CDR3 is CSARKGGGNQPQHF. CDR3 sequence (DNA): TGCAGTGCTAGGAAAGGAGGGGGCAATCAGCCCCAGCATTTT.

This clonotype was found a few times. The V call is TRBV4-1, the J call TRBJ2-3, with D maybe TRBD1 (5 bases). The germline gives CDR1 MGHRA, CDR2 YSYEKL. The CDR3 has 16 amino acids. V was clipped by 1 base and J by 2 bases, with 13 bases between them. For the CDR3, the DNA is TGCGCCAGCAGCCAAGTGGCAGGGTCCTCCACAGATACGCAGTATTTT. Amino acid sequence: CASSQVAGSSTDTQYF.

A note on this clonotype: A much larger clone lies a single base off, so this may be a read error. The V gene is TRBV7-3, the J gene TRBJ2-7; TRBD2 matches at 9 bases. This CDR3 has 17 residues. V dropped 5 bases and J dropped 7; count of bases not matched to a gene: 18. Germline lookup yields CDR1 SGHTA and CDR2 FQGTGA. The CDR3 sequence is CASSVAIAGAGPGEQYF. The CDR3 DNA follows: TGTGCCAGCAGCGTAGCCATAGCGGGAGCCGGACCGGGTGAGCAGTACTTC.

The chain has TRBV5-6 and TRBJ2-5; no clear D. The germline CDR1 and CDR2 sequences are SGHDT and YYEEEE. The germline V and J ends were trimmed by 1 base and 2 bases, with 9 bases remaining between them. This CDR3 is 14 amino acids long. The CDR3 protein is CASSLTPGQETQYF. CDR3 DNA: TGTGCCAGCAGCTTGACTCCCGGGCAAGAGACCCAGTACTTC.

This clonotype was observed once. The chain carries TRBV20-1 and TRBJ2-1, with TRBD2 identical over 11 bases. The germline V gene has CDR1 DFQATT and CDR2 SNEGSKA (reference sequence). V lost 2 bases to trimming and J lost 1 base; unmatched junction nucleotides: 7. The CDR3 is 17 residues long. The CDR3 nucleotides are TGCAGTGCTAGATCCCCGTTAGCGGGAGGGTCCTACAATGAGCAGTTCTTC. Translation: CSARSPLAGGSYNEQFF.

The chain combines TRBV20-1 with TRBJ2-7; 10 nucleotides match TRBD2. In germline, CDR1 is DFQATT, CDR2 SNEGSKA (reference sequence). The V gene end was trimmed by 6 bases and the J gene end by 2 bases; junction bases not matched to a gene: 10. This CDR3 is 15 amino acids long. CDR3 DNA: TGCAGTGCCCAACGTGATGGGACTAGCGCCTACGAGCAGTACTTC. Translating it yields CSAQRDGTSAYEQYF.

Ten or more counts support this clonotype. The chain employs TRBV12-3 or TRBV12-4 and TRBJ1-3, with D uncertain. CDR3 length equals 15 residues. V was pared by 3 bases and J by 0 bases, with 9 bases between. In DNA form, the CDR3 reads TGTGCCAGCAGTTTTGTGCGACGCTCTGGAAACACCATATATTTT. Amino acids: CASSFVRRSGNTIYF.

This clonotype was observed many times. The chain recombines TRBV28 with TRBJ2-7; 8 nucleotides line up with TRBD2. The CDR3 loop spans 15 amino acids. Trimming took 7 bases from V and 3 from J; bases not matched to a gene: 11. Germline V CDR1 and CDR2: MDHEN, SYDVKM. CDR3 sequence reads: CASTPGGNRVYEQYF. CDR3 DNA sequence: TGTGCCAGCACCCCGGGGGGGAACAGGGTCTACGAGCAGTACTTC.